These 9 T cell receptor beta chains were all obtained from the same sample, sequenced in a study of blood T cell repertoires in COVID-19. The table came from immunoSEQ multiplex PCR; TCRdb's copy has only in-frame clones and leaves some out. The top ten clones hold under 45% of a sample with tens of thousands of clones, 78% of them seen once. Source material: peripheral blood. The receptors derive from a man older than 75 with acute or convalescent COVID-19.

The V gene is TRBV14, the J gene TRBJ1-2; D remains unclear. V dropped 6 bases and J dropped 4 bases, with 12 bases sitting between them. The CDR3 sequence is 13 residues long. Germline values: CDR1 SGHDN, CDR2 FVKESK. CDR3 nucleotides: TGTGCCAGCAGTTCAGGACGGGGCTATGGCTACACCTTC. This gives the protein CASSSGRGYGYTF.

This chain links TRBV27 with TRBJ1-1, with TRBD1 matching 7 bases. From germline, CDR1 is MNHEY and CDR2 SMNVEV (reference sequence). J was trimmed by 1 base and V by 2 bases; bases with no gene match: 4. The CDR3 is made up of 15 amino acids. This chain's CDR3 is CASSLIWDRNTEAFF. DNA of the CDR3: TGTGCCAGCAGTTTAATTTGGGACAGGAACACTGAAGCTTTCTTT.

This clone came up a few times. The V and J genes are TRBV19 and TRBJ1-6, with D possibly TRBD1 on 6 matching bases. The germline gives CDR1 LNHDA, CDR2 SQIVND (reference sequence). This CDR3 is built from 15 residues. V lost 4 bases and J lost 9, with 16 bases in between. The CDR3, as DNA: TGTGCCAGTAGTACCTACAGGGAACGGGGTTCACCCCTCCACTTT. It codes for CASSTYRERGSPLHF.

This sequence joins TRBV5-1 and TRBJ2-7; tentatively, D is TRBD1 (8 bases). The germline V and J ends were trimmed by 6 bases and 1 base, with 17 bases remaining between them. The CDR3 is made up of 15 amino acids. Per germline, CDR1 SGHRS and CDR2 YFSETQ. CDR3 coding DNA: TGCGCCAGCACCAGGGGGGGACAGGAATCCTACGAGCAGTACTTC. Its protein product is CASTRGGQESYEQYF. The full variable domain, in which reference TRBV5-1 and TRBJ2-7 provide the parts outside the CDR3, is KAGVTQTPRYLIKTRGQQVTLSCSPISGHRSVSWYQQTPGQGLQFLFEYFSETQRNKGNFPGRFSGRQFSNSRSEMNVSTLELGDSALYLCASTRGGQESYEQYFGPGTRLTVT.

The chain couples TRBV4-1 to TRBJ1-5; D possibly corresponds to TRBD1 (5 bases). The CDR3 is 16 residues long. Trimming removed 0 bases at V and 0 bases at J, with 9 bases between. CDR1 and CDR2 from the germline V gene are MGHRA and YSYEKL. Written as DNA, the CDR3 is TGCGCCAGCAGCCAAGACCGACAGTTTAGCAATCAGCCCCAGCATTTT. As protein: CASSQDRQFSNQPQHF.

In its sample, this clone was seen once. The chain is built from TRBV19 and TRBJ2-2, with D possibly TRBD2 on 6 matching bases. This CDR3 is 13 amino acids long. V lost 4 bases and J 6 bases, leaving 9 bases between the germline ends. Germline V gives CDR1 LNHDA, CDR2 SQIVND (reference sequence). Here the CDR3 DNA reads TGTGCCAGTAGTACGGGACTTCCCGGGGAGCTGTTTTTT. Its protein product is CASSTGLPGELFF.

The chain links TRBV7-6 to TRBJ2-1; 10 nucleotides agree with TRBD2. The CDR3 extends over 14 amino acids. Trimming at V came to 2 bases and at J to 8 bases, leaving 3 bases not matched to a gene. The germline CDR1 and CDR2 sequences are SGHVS and FNYEAQ. CDR3 sequence reads: CASSLSGGADEQFF. CDR3 in DNA: TGTGCCAGCAGCTTAAGCGGGGGGGCCGATGAGCAGTTCTTC.

The chain joins TRBV6-5 to TRBJ1-4; TRBD1 agrees at 7 bases. The V segment lost 6 bases and the J segment 4 bases; nucleotides outside the gene matches: 5. CDR3 length: 14 residues. Per the germline V gene, CDR1 is MNHEY and CDR2 is SVGAGI. The CDR3 coding sequence is TGTGCCAGCAGGAGACAGGGAAATAATGAAAAACTGTTTTTT. It specifies CASRRQGNNEKLFF.

In its sample, this clone was seen a few times. V usage is TRBV15 and J usage is TRBJ1-2; D not certain. V shed 4 bases and J shed 3 bases, with 15 bases lying between them. The CDR3 is 15 residues long. CDR1 is LNHNV, CDR2 YYDKDF, per germline (reference sequence). CDR3 in amino acids: CATSKDSGSDYGYTF. DNA of the CDR3: TGTGCCACCAGCAAAGATTCGGGGTCCGACTATGGCTACACCTTC.